This entry lists 8 T cell receptor beta chains sequenced from one sample in a study of blood T cell repertoires in COVID-19. Only in-frame clones appear in the TCRdb table, and some are missing; sequencing was by immunoSEQ multiplex PCR. Among approximately 44,000 clones, 75% to 90% were seen once, and the ten largest hold roughly 1.4%. Input material: peripheral blood. The origin of the receptors is a woman aged 40 to 49 with acute or convalescent COVID-19.

The chain combines TRBV10-3 with TRBJ1-2, with D unresolved. The V end was cut by 0 bases, the J end by 4 bases, with 3 bases between. The CDR3 is 12 residues long. Per the germline V gene, CDR1 is ENHRY and CDR2 is SYGVKD. The CDR3 DNA reads as TGTGCCATCAGTGAGTCGGCCTATGGCTACACCTTC. Translated: CAISESAYGYTF.

This sequence joins TRBV6-6 and TRBJ2-7, with D maybe TRBD2 (6 bases). Germline CDR1 is MNHNY and CDR2 is SVGAGI (reference sequence). Trimming stripped 2 bases from V and 0 bases from J, with 8 bases between. CDR3 length equals 14 residues. CDR3 nucleotides: TGTGCCAGCAGTTACAGGGGAGGCTCCTACGAGCAGTACTTC. It is translated as CASSYRGGSYEQYF.

V is TRBV5-1 and J is TRBJ1-5; TRBD1 aligns across 8 bases. Losses at the gene ends were 3 bases for V and 6 bases for J; bases not matched to a gene: 8. The CDR3 is 15 amino acids. CDR1 and CDR2 (germline): SGHRS, YFSETQ. The CDR3 nucleotides read TGCGCCAGCAGCTCGGGACAGGCTGGGGGTCAGCCCCAGCATTTT. The encoded protein is CASSSGQAGGQPQHF.

CDR3 sequence: CASSWALGGAYNEQFF. CDR3 coding DNA: TGTGCCAGCAGTTGGGCCCTGGGGGGAGCCTACAATGAGCAGTTCTTC. The rearrangement uses TRBV6-6 and TRBJ2-1, with D possibly TRBD2 on 6 matching bases. V gave up 4 bases and J gave up 2 bases, with 15 bases separating them. Germline V gene lookup returns CDR1 MNHNY and CDR2 SVGAGI (reference sequence). The CDR3 is 16 amino acids.

V is TRBV7-3 and J is TRBJ1-1, with D perhaps TRBD1 (5 bases). Trimming shortened V by 4 bases and J by 8 bases, and 11 bases separated the two germline ends. The length of the CDR3 is 12 residues. Germline V gene lookup returns CDR1 SGHTA and CDR2 FQGTGA. The CDR3 DNA sequence: TGTGCCAGCAGCTCCCAGCGGGGGGAAGCTTTCTTT. Its protein is CASSSQRGEAFF. The full variable domain, in which reference TRBV7-3 and TRBJ1-1 provide the parts outside the CDR3, is GAGVSQTPSNKVTEKGKYVELRCDPISGHTALYWYRQSLGQGPEFLIYFQGTGAADDSGLPNDRFFAVRPEGSVSTLKIQRTERGDSAVYLCASSSQRGEAFFGQGTRLTVV.

The rearrangement uses TRBV19 and TRBJ1-1, with 7 positions matching TRBD1. V was clipped by 6 bases and J by 6 bases; unmatched bases: 10. CDR3 size: 14 residues. Germline CDR1 reads LNHDA; CDR2 reads SQIVND (reference sequence). The CDR3 region has the DNA TGTGCCAGTAGAGTCTCAGGGGGAGACCCTGAAGCTTTCTTT. Translated: CASRVSGGDPEAFF.

The rearrangement links TRBV12-1 to TRBJ1-6. TRBV12-1 is termed a pseudogene. There are 13 residues in the CDR3. For the CDR3, the DNA is TGTGCCAGCAGCTTCGGGACTCATTCACCCCTCCACTTT. It yields the protein CASSFGTHSPLHF.

The V gene is TRBV14, the J gene TRBJ2-2, with a weak D call TRBD2 (6 bases). V was trimmed by 5 bases and J by 3 bases, leaving 19 bases between them. CDR3 length: 17 amino acids. From germline, CDR1 is SGHDN and CDR2 FVKESK. CDR3 region: CASSTRTNLADTGELFF. The CDR3 nucleotides read TGTGCCAGCAGCACCCGGACTAACCTAGCTGACACCGGGGAGCTGTTTTTT.